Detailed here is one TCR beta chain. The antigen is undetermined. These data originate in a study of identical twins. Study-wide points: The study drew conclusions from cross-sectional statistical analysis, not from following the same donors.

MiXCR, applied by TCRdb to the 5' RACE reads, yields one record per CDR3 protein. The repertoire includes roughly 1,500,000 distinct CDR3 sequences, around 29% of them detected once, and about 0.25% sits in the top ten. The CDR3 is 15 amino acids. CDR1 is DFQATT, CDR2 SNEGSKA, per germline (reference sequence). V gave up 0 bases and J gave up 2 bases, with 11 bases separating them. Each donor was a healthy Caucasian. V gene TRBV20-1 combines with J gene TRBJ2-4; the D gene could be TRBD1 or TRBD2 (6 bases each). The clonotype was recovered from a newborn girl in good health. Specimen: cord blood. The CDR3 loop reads CSARDDGGPKNIQYF. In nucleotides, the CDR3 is TGCAGTGCTAGAGATGATGGGGGGCCCAAAAACATTCAGTACTTC.